The 27 T cell receptor beta chains listed next were all sequenced from one sample in a study of high-grade serous ovarian cancer treatment subgroups. The tumor samples were collected prior to definitive surgery or chemotherapy. Profiling relied on immunoSEQ multiplex PCR, and the TCRdb table lists in-frame clones only, not all of them. The sample carries under 20,000 clones, approximately 71% recorded once. Input material: tumor tissue. These receptors all stem from a human donor with high-grade serous ovarian cancer.

This clone was counted between two and nine times. The chain has TRBV5-1 and TRBJ1-1; unclear D gene. The CDR3 is 13 amino acids. Germline V CDR1 and CDR2: SGHRS, YFSETQ. V lost 0 bases and J 1 base, leaving 4 bases between the germline ends. The CDR3 loop reads CASSLAGNTEAFF. DNA for the CDR3: TGCGCCAGCAGCTTGGCAGGGAACACTGAAGCTTTCTTT.

This clone was picked up a small number of times. This sequence joins TRBV29-1 and TRBJ1-5; D gene unclear. The CDR3 is 11 residues long. V shed 4 bases and J shed 3 bases, with 4 bases lying between them. The germline V gene has CDR1 SQVTM and CDR2 ANQGSEA. CDR3: CSVGDNQPQHF. For the CDR3, the DNA is TGCAGCGTTGGAGACAATCAGCCCCAGCATTTT.

This clone was seen a single time. The J gene is TRBJ2-5, the V gene TRBV5-4; D is undetermined. Trimming left V 2 bases short and J 5 bases short, with 4 bases between. The length of the CDR3 is 11 residues. Germline V gene lookup returns CDR1 SGHNT and CDR2 YYREEE (reference sequence). The DNA of the CDR3 is TGTGCCAGCAGCTTAGCGGAGACCCAGTACTTC. Protein: CASSLAETQYF.

This clone was counted a few times. This chain joins TRBV7-9 and TRBJ2-1; 15 bases agree with TRBD2. Germline CDR1 is SEHNR and CDR2 is FQNEAQ (reference sequence). J lost 0 bases, V lost 4 bases, and 4 bases had no gene match. The CDR3 extends over 18 amino acids. CDR3 nucleotide sequence: TGTGCCAGCAGCTGGACTAGCGGGGGGGCGGACTCCTACAATGAGCAGTTCTTC. As protein: CASSWTSGGADSYNEQFF.

The rearrangement uses TRBV6-6 and TRBJ2-2, with a tentative D call TRBD1 (5 bases). From germline, CDR1 is MNHNY and CDR2 SVGAGI (reference sequence). This CDR3 has 12 amino acids. Trimming took 2 bases from V and 9 from J, leaving 7 bases between them. This CDR3 is CASSYLGRELFF. The CDR3 nucleotides read TGTGCCAGCAGTTACCTGGGGCGGGAGCTGTTTTTT.

V and J are TRBV6-4 and TRBJ2-1; D gene unclear. V was shortened by 5 bases and J by 5 bases, with 7 bases between the two germline ends. Germline loops: CDR1 MRHNA, CDR2 SNTAGT. The CDR3 totals 12 residues. The CDR3 DNA sequence: TGTGCCAGCAGTTACCTGAACAATGAGCAGTTCTTC. Translation gives CASSYLNNEQFF.

V gene TRBV6-1 combines with J gene TRBJ1-2, with D unclear. The germline V gene encodes CDR1 MNHNS and CDR2 SASEGT. The CDR3 loop spans 14 amino acids. V shed 7 bases and J shed 2 bases, with 14 bases lying between them. The CDR3 loop is CASKYSRANYGYTF. DNA of the CDR3: TGTGCCAGCAAATATAGCCGGGCGAACTATGGCTACACCTTC.

The chain joins TRBV7-6 to TRBJ1-2; 8 bases map to TRBD1. V shed 3 bases and J 8 bases; nucleotides not matched to a gene: 11. Germline assignment: CDR1 SGHVS and CDR2 FNYEAQ. The CDR3 is 15 amino acids. CDR3 sequence: CASSFALQGAGGYTF. DNA of the CDR3: TGTGCCAGCAGCTTCGCCCTTCAGGGGGCCGGAGGCTACACCTTC.

This chain uses TRBV30 with TRBJ2-1; D is ambiguous. The CDR3 has 13 amino acids. V lost 3 bases and J lost 7, with 13 bases in between. Germline V gene data show CDR1 as GTSNPN and CDR2 as SVGIG (reference sequence). The CDR3: CAWREPVKNEQFF. The CDR3, as DNA: TGTGCCTGGAGAGAACCCGTGAAGAATGAGCAGTTCTTC.

As to this clone: Within the sample, other DNA sequences also encode this same CDR3. The CDR3 bases are TGTGCCAGCAACCTGGAGGCTCGGGGCGTCACTGAAGCTTTCTTT. This translates into CASNLEARGVTEAFF. The chain has TRBV6-1 and TRBJ1-1, with D perhaps TRBD1 (5 bases). CDR1 MNHNS and CDR2 SASEGT come from the germline V gene. Trimming removed 7 bases at V and 4 bases at J, with 19 bases between. The length of the CDR3 is 15 residues.

CDR3: CASSPRDRVGETQYF. Written as DNA, the CDR3 is TGTGCCAGCAGCCCCCGGGACAGGGTCGGTGAGACCCAGTACTTC. The chain couples TRBV7-6 to TRBJ2-5, with 9 nucleotides matching TRBD1. This CDR3 has 15 amino acids. Trimming removed 5 bases from V and 5 bases from J; junction bases left unmatched: 9. Germline loops: CDR1 SGHVS, CDR2 FNYEAQ.

This clone has only a few counts. This sequence joins TRBV6-4 and TRBJ2-3; possible D gene TRBD2, 5 bases. V lost 5 bases to trimming and J lost 3 bases, with 15 bases between them. The CDR3 is 15 amino acids. Germline V gene data show CDR1 as MRHNA and CDR2 as SNTAGT. CDR3 residues: CASSPGPRETDTQYF. The CDR3 nucleotides read TGTGCCAGCAGTCCGGGCCCTCGGGAAACAGATACGCAGTATTTT.

J is TRBJ2-5 and V is TRBV5-1; no reliable D call. Trimming took off 6 bases at V and 1 base at J, with 7 bases between the two ends. There are 12 residues in the CDR3. Germline-derived CDR1 and CDR2 are SGHRS and YFSETQ. The CDR3 DNA follows: TGCGCCAGCACCAACACCCAAGAGACCCAGTACTTC. The encoded protein is CASTNTQETQYF.

This chain connects TRBV7-9 to TRBJ2-5; D gene ambiguous. CDR1 and CDR2 (germline): SEHNR, FQNEAQ (reference sequence). This CDR3 is built from 14 residues. V lost 3 bases and J lost 5, with 13 bases in between. As DNA, the CDR3 is TGTGCCAGCAGCTTTGGCGTCACCCAGGAGACCCAGTACTTC. Protein: CASSFGVTQETQYF.

A remark on this clone: The junction does not match germline at one end; this may be a read error. The chain links TRBV25-1 to TRBJ1-2; 7 nucleotides align to TRBD1. CDR3 size: 14 residues. Germline V CDR1 and CDR2: MGHDK, SYGVNS. CDR3 DNA sequence: TGTGCCAGCAGTGAATCGAGAGGGGGCTATGGCCACACCTTC. Its translation: CASSESRGGYGHTF.

This clone has only one observation. The rearrangement links TRBV18 to TRBJ2-3; TRBD2 is a possible D gene (5 bases). Germline V gives CDR1 KGHSH, CDR2 LQKENI. This CDR3 has 16 amino acids. Trimming removed 2 bases at V and 3 bases at J, with 15 bases between. For the CDR3, the DNA is TGTGCCAGCTCACCAAAACAAACGGGGTTAACAGATACGCAGTATTTT. It yields the protein CASSPKQTGLTDTQYF.

The chain joins TRBV29-1 to TRBJ2-3, with a possible D match to TRBD1 (5 bases). This CDR3 is 13 amino acids long. Trimming cost V 5 bases and J 0 bases, with 9 bases left between them. CDR1 is SQVTM and CDR2 is ANQGSEA in the germline V gene. Here the CDR3 reads CSVRGHSTDTQYF. Written as DNA, the CDR3 is TGCAGCGTTAGAGGACATAGCACAGATACGCAGTATTTT.

This clone has a handful of counts. The chain links TRBV2 to TRBJ1-5, with TRBD1 matching over 10 bases. The trim removed 6 bases at V and 5 bases at J, leaving 4 bases unmatched. The CDR3 is 14 residues long. Germline V gives CDR1 SNHLY, CDR2 FYNNEI. The CDR3 sequence: CASSRQGADQPQHF. CDR3 nucleotides: TGTGCCAGCAGCCGACAGGGGGCTGATCAGCCCCAGCATTTT.

In its sample, this clone was seen a few times. The chain recombines TRBV9 with TRBJ1-3, with D unclear. There are 17 residues in the CDR3. Trimming shortened V by 1 base and J by 0 bases, and 14 bases separated the two germline ends. Germline values: CDR1 SGDLS, CDR2 YYNGEE. The CDR3 region is CASSVRGRESSGNTIYF. The CDR3 DNA follows: TGTGCCAGCAGCGTACGTGGTCGTGAGAGCTCTGGAAACACCATATATTTT.

The V call is TRBV6-1, the J call TRBJ2-3; 7 nucleotides align to TRBD1. V was pared by 6 bases and J by 4 bases, with 7 bases of the junction left unmatched. Per the germline V gene, CDR1 is MNHNS and CDR2 is SASEGT. The CDR3 length is 14 residues. The CDR3 nucleotides read TGTGCCAGCAGCGCCCGGACAGGCTCAGATACGCAGTATTTT. Residues: CASSARTGSDTQYF.

The V and J genes are TRBV11-3 and TRBJ2-3; D is uncertain. This CDR3 comprises 13 residues. Trimming shortened V by 1 base and J by 2 bases, and 4 bases separated the two germline ends. Germline assignment: CDR1 SGHNT and CDR2 YENEEA. The CDR3 reads CASSLGTTDTQYF. The CDR3 bases are TGTGCCAGCAGCTTAGGGACCACAGATACGCAGTATTTT.

CDR3 DNA: TGTGCCAGCAGCCGGACAGGGATAAGGGAAAAACTGTTTTTT. Its translation: CASSRTGIREKLFF. The V gene is TRBV6-5, the J gene TRBJ1-4; 8 bases align to TRBD1. V gave up 6 bases and J gave up 8 bases; unmatched junction bases: 8. The CDR3 is 14 amino acids. In germline, CDR1 is MNHEY, CDR2 SVGAGI.

This sequence joins TRBV5-5 and TRBJ2-1; TRBD1 matches at 9 bases. The length of the CDR3 is 16 residues. Germline V gene lookup returns CDR1 SGHKS and CDR2 YYEKEE (reference sequence). V was pared by 3 bases and J by 4 bases, with 8 bases of the junction left unmatched. The CDR3 sequence is CASSWGRDREYNEQFF. CDR3 sequence (DNA): TGTGCCAGCAGCTGGGGGAGGGACAGGGAATACAATGAGCAGTTCTTC.

In this sample, this clone turned up a few times. The chain is built from TRBV19 and TRBJ1-5; D unclear. The V gene's germline CDR1 is LNHDA and CDR2 SQIVND (reference sequence). The CDR3 covers 13 residues. The V end lost 11 bases, the J end lost 4 bases, and 15 bases lay between the germline ends. DNA for the CDR3: TGTGCCTGCCGGCCGACTCTAAATCAGCCCCAGCATTTT. Residues: CACRPTLNQPQHF.

The gene calls are TRBV4-2 and TRBJ2-1; TRBD2 matches at 9 bases. The V segment lost 4 bases and the J segment 6 bases; nucleotides outside the gene matches: 4. The CDR3 runs 14 residues. From germline, CDR1 is LGHNA and CDR2 YNFKEQ. CDR3 in DNA: TGTGCCAGCAGCCTTAGCGGGGGCACCAATGAGCAGTTCTTC. This encodes CASSLSGGTNEQFF.

Of note for this clone: Different DNA sequences within this sample yield the same CDR3. The CDR3, as DNA: TGTGCCAGCAGTTTATCGGGACTAGCGGGGGGGCAAAGTATCGAGCAGTACTTC. Translating it yields CASSLSGLAGGQSIEQYF. The rearrangement joins TRBV27 to TRBJ2-7; 16 nucleotides agree with TRBD2. With 0 bases clipped from V and 6 bases from J, the junction kept 8 bases outside the gene matches. The CDR3 consists of 18 residues. The germline CDR1 and CDR2 sequences are MNHEY and SMNVEV (reference sequence).

The rearrangement joins TRBV30 to TRBJ1-1; D remains unclear. Germline V CDR1 and CDR2: GTSNPN, SVGIG (reference sequence). The CDR3 is 13 amino acids. Trimming shortened V by 0 bases and J by 6 bases, and 11 bases separated the two germline ends. The CDR3 is CAWSVLPNPEAFF. Here the CDR3 DNA reads TGTGCCTGGAGTGTACTCCCTAATCCTGAAGCTTTCTTT.